Listed here are 19 T cell receptor beta chains from one sample, sequenced in a study of T cells after yellow fever vaccination. Via MiXCR, TCRdb re-called the 5' RACE reads, giving one row per CDR3 protein. The sample contains around 350,000 distinct CDR3 sequences, 11% of which appear only once. Sequencing was performed on PBMCs, taken on the day of the first yellow fever vaccination. These receptors came from a man younger than 30 who received the YFV17D yellow fever vaccine.

This clonotype was counted a few times. The chain employs TRBV7-6 and TRBJ2-2; the D gene is possibly TRBD1 (6 bases). The germline V gene has CDR1 SGHVS and CDR2 FNYEAQ. Trimming shortened V by 1 base and J by 4 bases, and 10 bases separated the two germline ends. CDR3 size: 15 residues. Here the CDR3 DNA reads TGTGCCAGCAGCTTAGACAGGGCTACCACCGGGGAGCTGTTTTTT. Amino acid sequence: CASSLDRATTGELFF.

The chain is built from TRBV7-2 and TRBJ2-4; a possible D gene is TRBD2 (7 bases). This CDR3 spans 14 amino acids. V was pared by 10 bases and J by 3 bases, with 16 bases between. Germline CDR1 and CDR2: SGHTA and FQGNSA. In DNA form, the CDR3 reads TGTGCCACCGTGGGGGGGCTAAGCAAAAACATTCAGTACTTC. Translation gives CATVGGLSKNIQYF.

This clonotype was recorded at least ten times. The gene calls are TRBV28 and TRBJ1-1, with D unresolved. The CDR3 has 11 residues. V was clipped by 6 bases and J by 5 bases, with 7 bases between them. The germline gives CDR1 MDHEN, CDR2 SYDVKM. CDR3 protein: CASREGTEAFF. In nucleotides, the CDR3 is TGTGCCAGCAGGGAGGGTACTGAAGCTTTCTTT. The variable domain in full, completed from reference TRBV28 and TRBJ1-1, reads DVKVTQSSRYLVKRTGEKVFLECVQDMDHENMFWYRQDPGLGLRLIYFSYDVKMKEKGDIPEGYSVSREKKERFSLILESASTNQTSMYLCASREGTEAFFGQGTRLTVV.

This clonotype was recorded a few times. This chain joins TRBV23-1 and TRBJ2-7; 9 nucleotides align to TRBD1. TRBV23-1 is placed among ORFs of uncertain function. V was pared by 7 bases and J by 1 base, with 5 bases of the junction left unmatched. The CDR3 runs to 14 residues. The CDR3 sequence: CASTGQGLSYEQYV. The CDR3 nucleotides read TGCGCCAGCACTGGACAGGGGCTTTCCTACGAGCAGTACGTC.

This clonotype was counted only a few times. The chain joins TRBV7-2 to TRBJ2-7, with a tentative D call TRBD1 (5 bases). The V end was cut by 1 base, the J end by 2 bases, with 9 bases between. The CDR3 is made up of 14 amino acids. Germline CDR1 is SGHTA and CDR2 is FQGNSA. The CDR3 sequence: CASSLGSRAYEQYV. In DNA, the CDR3 is TGTGCCAGCAGCTTAGGTAGCAGGGCCTACGAGCAGTACGTC.

This clonotype was seen a handful of times. The J gene is TRBJ2-7, the V gene TRBV7-2; D may be TRBD1 or TRBD2 (5 bases each). The CDR3 covers 16 residues. CDR1 and CDR2 (germline): SGHTA, FQGNSA. The V gene lost 5 bases and the J gene lost 6 bases, with 23 bases spanning the gap. CDR3 sequence (DNA): TGTGCCAGCAGCCGAGGAACGGTTGGAATTGGGGGCGAGCAGTACGTC. Its protein is CASSRGTVGIGGEQYV.

The V gene is TRBV11-1, the J gene TRBJ2-2, with 8 bases matching TRBD1. With 5 bases clipped from V and 5 bases from J, the junction kept 7 bases outside the gene matches. The CDR3 has 15 amino acids. The germline gives CDR1 SGHAT, CDR2 FQDESV (reference sequence). CDR3 bases: TGTGCCAGCAGCCCTCGGACAGGGAGGACCGGGGAGCTGTTTTTT. It yields the protein CASSPRTGRTGELFF. The entire variable domain, with the rest obtained from reference TRBV11-1 and TRBJ2-2, is as follows: EAEVAQSPRYKITEKSQAVAFWCDPISGHATLYWYRQILGQGPELLVQFQDESVVDDSQLPKDRFSAERLKGVDSTLKIQPAELGDSAMYLCASSPRTGRTGELFFGEGSRLTVL.

The chain couples TRBV7-9 to TRBJ2-2; weak D call: TRBD2 (5 bases). CDR1 and CDR2 (germline): SEHNR, FQNEAQ (reference sequence). This CDR3 has 15 residues. Between the trimmed V and J ends, which lost 5 bases and 1 base, there was a span of 11 bases. The CDR3 is CASSPGSLNTGELFF. Written as DNA, the CDR3 is TGTGCCAGCAGCCCTGGGAGTCTGAACACCGGGGAGCTGTTTTTT.

This clonotype was picked up a small number of times. This sequence joins TRBV6-2 or TRBV6-3 and TRBJ2-7, with a weak D call TRBD2 (6 bases). This CDR3 region has 12 residues. Germline V gene sequence: CDR1 MNHEY, CDR2 SVGEGT. Trimming stripped 5 bases from V and 7 bases from J, with 12 bases between. CDR3 coding DNA: TGTGCCAGCAGTGGACTATTTAGGGAGCAGTACGTC. Amino acids: CASSGLFREQYV.

This chain links TRBV7-9 with TRBJ1-1; D is undetermined. Trimming pared 3 bases from V and 6 bases from J, leaving 11 bases between. Germline CDR1 reads SEHNR; CDR2 reads FQNEAQ (reference sequence). The length of the CDR3 is 13 residues. CDR3: CASSFGRAAEAFF. CDR3 DNA: TGTGCCAGCAGCTTCGGGAGGGCCGCTGAAGCTTTCTTT.

This clonotype was seen a handful of times. The J gene is TRBJ1-1, the V gene TRBV7-2; 7 positions agree with TRBD1. The junction had 5 bases not matched to a gene; V was cut back by 5 bases and J by 2 bases. CDR1 and CDR2 from the germline V gene are SGHTA and FQGNSA. The CDR3 is 14 amino acids. CDR3 sequence: CASSRWDRNTEAFF. The DNA for the CDR3 is TGTGCCAGCAGCCGCTGGGACAGAAACACTGAAGCTTTCTTT.

This chain connects TRBV7-9 to TRBJ2-1; D call uncertain. The CDR3 covers 15 residues. Trimming left V 3 bases short and J 3 bases short, with 12 bases between. CDR1 and CDR2 from the germline V gene are SEHNR and FQNEAQ (reference sequence). In DNA, the CDR3 is TGTGCCAGCAGCTTGCTTGGAGACCTCTACAATGAGCAGTTCTTC. Protein sequence: CASSLLGDLYNEQFF. Complete variable domain (other parts from reference TRBV7-9 and TRBJ2-1): DTGVSQNPRHKITKRGQNVTFRCDPISEHNRLYWYRQTLGQGPEFLTYFQNEAQLEKSRLLSDRFSAERPKGSFSTLEIQRTEQGDSAMYLCASSLLGDLYNEQFFGPGTRLTVL.

The chain recombines TRBV7-9 with TRBJ2-5; D is ambiguous. V was trimmed by 5 bases and J by 5 bases, leaving 9 bases between them. The germline V gene encodes CDR1 SEHNR and CDR2 FQNEAQ (reference sequence). The CDR3 totals 12 residues. CDR3 coding DNA: TGTGCCAGCAGCGCACAACCTGAGACCCAGTACTTC. This translates into CASSAQPETQYF.

The chain links TRBV5-1 to TRBJ1-3; D is uncertain. CDR1 is SGHRS, CDR2 YFSETQ, per germline. Between the trimmed V and J ends, which lost 0 bases and 3 bases, there was a span of 13 bases. The CDR3 length is 16 residues. The CDR3 region has the DNA TGCGCCAGCAGCTTGGTCGGAGGAATTGGTGGAAACACCATATATTTT. Translated, it gives CASSLVGGIGGNTIYF.

CDR3 in DNA: TGTGCCAGCATCCTTGAGACTAGCGGGGGGGCCGAAGTCGCCGGGGAGCTGTTTTTT. Translation gives CASILETSGGAEVAGELFF. V gene TRBV12-3 or TRBV12-4 combines with J gene TRBJ2-2; 14 positions agree with TRBD2. The CDR3 extends over 19 amino acids. The V gene end was trimmed by 7 bases and the J gene end by 6 bases; junction bases not matched to a gene: 16.

A note on this clonotype: An end of the junction does not agree with germline; a read error may underlie this. The genes are TRBV20-1 and TRBJ1-1, with 10 bases fitting TRBD1. Germline CDR1 is DFQATT and CDR2 is SNEGSKA (reference sequence). This CDR3 has 13 residues. CDR3 sequence: CSARGQGNAEAFF. CDR3 coding DNA: TGCAGTGCGAGGGGACAGGGGAACGCTGAAGCTTTCTTT.

This clonotype showed up just a few times. The V and J genes are TRBV7-2 and TRBJ2-2; 12 bases match TRBD2. The CDR3 runs to 17 residues. V was clipped by 5 bases and J by 0 bases; unmatched bases: 4. Germline V gives CDR1 SGHTA, CDR2 FQGNSA. The CDR3 region is CASSPLAGGTNTGELFF. Here the CDR3 DNA reads TGTGCCAGCAGCCCGCTAGCGGGGGGGACGAACACCGGGGAGCTGTTTTTT. The whole variable domain, remainder taken from reference TRBV7-2 and TRBJ2-2, is GAGVSQSPSNKVTEKGKDVELRCDPISGHTALYWYRQSLGQGLEFLIYFQGNSAPDKSGLPSDRFSAERTGGSVSTLTIQRTQQEDSAVYLCASSPLAGGTNTGELFFGEGSRLTVL.

This clonotype occurred a few times. The rearrangement joins TRBV19 to TRBJ1-5; no clear D gene. The CDR3 covers 13 residues. V was shortened by 5 bases and J by 0 bases, with 5 bases between the two germline ends. CDR1 LNHDA and CDR2 SQIVND come from the germline V gene (reference sequence). Here the CDR3 reads CASSGNSNQPQHF. In DNA, the CDR3 is TGTGCCAGTAGTGGAAATAGCAATCAGCCCCAGCATTTT.

This chain connects TRBV27 to TRBJ2-7, with TRBD2 identical over 7 bases. The length of the CDR3 is 16 residues. With V trimmed by 5 bases and J by 3 bases, 13 bases remained unmatched. Germline CDR1 is MNHEY and CDR2 is SMNVEV (reference sequence). CDR3 sequence: CASSPLAPPGGYEQYF. The CDR3, as DNA: TGTGCCAGCAGTCCCCTGGCCCCGCCGGGGGGCTACGAGCAGTACTTC.